The present entry profiles one T cell receptor (beta chain) with its context. V was trimmed by 0 bases and J by 1 base, leaving 10 bases between them. The CDR3 has 15 amino acids. In germline, CDR1 is SGDLS, CDR2 YYNGEE. The source of the sample is a study of patients and donors after allogeneic stem cell transplantation. TCRdb independently ran MiXCR on the RT-PCR reads; one entry per CDR3 protein. The data contain some 960,000 distinct CDR3 sequences, approximately 19% of them seen just once; the ten biggest clones take up around 6%. The chain links TRBV9 to TRBJ1-2; D might be TRBD1 (6 bases). The sample comprised blood, either unsorted or a sorted T cell fraction (not recorded which). The receptor comes from a human donor who was either an allogeneic HSCT recipient or a stem cell or donor lymphocyte infusion donor (not recorded which). It is not recorded whose cells these are; they may come from a transplant donor. The CDR3 spells CASSVGGGINYGYTF. Written as DNA, the CDR3 is TGTGCCAGCAGCGTAGGAGGGGGGATTAACTATGGCTACACCTTC.